This T cell receptor (beta chain) was captured by sequencing in a study of blood T cell repertoires in COVID-19. At the level of the study: Sources were T cells, B-cell-depleted T cells, or PBMCs; the material itself was cDNA or gDNA.

Authors' data handling: Amplification of reference gene primers provided the estimated nucleated cell counts. The assay was immunoSEQ multiplex PCR, and TCRdb's table has in-frame clones only and misses some. That table is the source of V, J and clone size, and D and trimming were worked out from the DNA. The sample yields just over 300,000 clones, about nine tenths seen once. The CDR3 totals 14 residues. V shed 6 bases, J shed 4 bases, and the junction held 5 bases outside the gene matches. The V gene's germline CDR1 is SGHTA and CDR2 FQGNSA. Sequencing was done on a sample of PBMCs or T cells enriched from blood (not recorded which). This TCR was sampled from a woman between 35 and 50 years old who had recovered from COVID-19. This chain links TRBV7-2 with TRBJ1-3, with 8 bases fitting TRBD1. This CDR3 reads CASRDDRGGNTIYF. For the CDR3, the DNA is TGTGCCAGCAGAGATGACAGGGGAGGAAACACCATATATTTT.